Listed below are T cell receptor beta chains from one sample, sequenced in a study of blood T cell repertoires in COVID-19. Sequenced by immunoSEQ multiplex PCR; TCRdb stores in-frame clones only, minus some. Of about 400,000 clones detected, roughly nine tenths appear once; the ten largest clones hold 1.5% to 2%. The specimen was PBMCs or T cells enriched from blood (not recorded which). The receptors come from a woman aged 30 to 39 who had recovered from COVID-19. CDR3s include the opening cysteine and the closing phenylalanine or tryptophan. Each record gives: clone size, D gene, V gene, J gene, CDR3 DNA, CDR3 protein. D genes are given only for firm matches. Clone size is shown for a subset of rows, as once, few, many or a class of expanded clone.

>.|.|TRBV19|TRBJ2-6
TGTGCCAGTGGGGGGTACTCTGGGGCCAACGTCCTGACTTTC
CASGGYSGANVLTF
>.|.|TRBV30|TRBJ2-7
TGTGCCTGGAGGAATAACTGGGAGCAGTACTTC
CAWRNNWEQYF
>.|TRBD2|TRBV2|TRBJ2-5
TGTGCCAGCGGTCCCCCAGCGGGAGGGTCAGAGACCCAGTACTTC
CASGPPAGGSETQYF
>.|TRBD1|TRBV5-4|TRBJ2-5
TGTGCCAGCAGCTTGCGCCACAGGGGTCAGGAGACCCAGTACTTC
CASSLRHRGQETQYF
>.|.|TRBV5-6|TRBJ1-1
TGTGCCAGCAGCTCACTCGACAGTAACACTGAAGCTTTCTTT
CASSSLDSNTEAFF
>.|.|TRBV5-1|TRBJ2-5
TGCGCCAGCAGCACACTACAGGGTAGGGGAGAGACCCAGTACTTC
CASSTLQGRGETQYF
>.|TRBD1|TRBV28|TRBJ1-5
TGTGCCAGCAGTTTAAGGCAGGGGGATCAGCCCCAGCATTTT
CASSLRQGDQPQHF
>.|.|TRBV5-4|TRBJ2-7
TGTGCCAGCAGCTTAGACATCTCCTACGAGCAGTACTTC
CASSLDISYEQYF
>.|TRBD1|TRBV4-3|TRBJ1-2
TGCGCCAGCAGCCAAGACAGGGGGGCCTATGGCTACACCTTC
CASSQDRGAYGYTF
>.|TRBD1|TRBV5-6|TRBJ1-1
TGTGCCAGCAGCTTGGGACAGGGGGAAATCGAAGCTTTCTTT
CASSLGQGEIEAFF
>.|TRBD1|TRBV6-5|TRBJ1-3
TGTGCCAGCAGTTATGTGGGACAGAGCTCTGGAAACACCATATATTTT
CASSYVGQSSGNTIYF
>.|TRBD1|TRBV14|TRBJ1-2
TGTGCCAGCAGCCAAGTAAACAGGGGGCGAGGCTACACCTTC
CASSQVNRGRGYTF
>.|TRBD2|TRBV9|TRBJ2-1
TGTGCCAGCACCCCGGGGTCTAGCGGGAATGTTAATGAGCAGTTCTTC
CASTPGSSGNVNEQFF
>.|TRBD1|TRBV5-1|TRBJ2-3
TGCGCCAGCAGCGAGGGACAGCTTTTATCAGATACGCAGTATTTT
CASSEGQLLSDTQYF
>.|.|TRBV7-9|TRBJ1-2
TGTGCCAGCAGCCCTCCCACCAGGGCCTATGGCTACACCTTC
CASSPPTRAYGYTF
>.|TRBD1|TRBV7-9|TRBJ1-2
TGTGCCAGCAGCTACGGACAGGGGGCGCGTGGCTACACCTTC
CASSYGQGARGYTF
>.|TRBD2|TRBV7-9|TRBJ2-7
TGTGCCAGCAGTTCAGGGACTAGCGGGATTCGCTACGAGCAGTACTTC
CASSSGTSGIRYEQYF
>.|TRBD1|TRBV7-9|TRBJ2-5
TGTGCCAGCAGCTATTTAGGACAGGGTACAGAGACCCAGTACTTC
CASSYLGQGTETQYF
>.|.|TRBV10-3|TRBJ1-3
TGTGCCATCAGTGATGAGTCTGGAAACACCATATATTTT
CAISDESGNTIYF
>few|TRBD1|TRBV28|TRBJ2-7
TGTGCCATAACTCCCCCGGGACAGGGGTTCCACGAGCAGTACTTC
CAITPPGQGFHEQYF
>.|TRBD1|TRBV30|TRBJ1-2
TGTGCCTGGACCACGATCGGACAGGGCTGGGGCTACACCTTC
CAWTTIGQGWGYTF
>.|TRBD2|TRBV19|TRBJ2-1
TGTGCCAGTAGTATTCCGTTGTTGGCGGGAGGGTCCGTTGAGCAGTTCTTC
CASSIPLLAGGSVEQFF
>.|TRBD1|TRBV5-1|TRBJ1-6
TGCGCCAGCAGCCCTGGGACAGGGAATTCACCCCTCCACTTT
CASSPGTGNSPLHF
>.|.|TRBV19|TRBJ1-2
TGTGCCAGCTTCCAGGGAGGTGGCTACACCTTC
CASFQGGGYTF
>.|TRBD2|TRBV7-6|TRBJ2-7
TGTGCCAGCAGCTTAGCGCCACCCCGACTAGCTTCCGAGCAGTACTTC
CASSLAPPRLASEQYF
>.|TRBD2|TRBV7-2|TRBJ2-7
TGTGCCAGCAGCCTCCTAGCGGGAGCGGTTTACGAGCAGTACTTC
CASSLLAGAVYEQYF
>.|.|TRBV3-1/TRBV3-2|TRBJ2-2
TGTGCCAGCAGCCAAGATGTGAGGGCTTACAGCGGGGAGCTGTTTTTT
CASSQDVRAYSGELFF
>.|.|TRBV12-3/TRBV12-4|TRBJ2-1
TGTGCCAGCCGCAGACTAGCCTACAATGAGCAGTTCTTC
CASRRLAYNEQFF
>.|.|TRBV7-2|TRBJ1-6
TGTGCCACCCAGATCTCCTATAATTCACCCCTCCACTTT
CATQISYNSPLHF
>.|.|TRBV10-3|TRBJ1-2
TGTGCCATCAGCCCGGAACAGTCGGCTACGGGCTACACCTTC
CAISPEQSATGYTF
>.|TRBD1|TRBV7-8|TRBJ2-6
TGTGCCAGCAGCGGGAGGGACAGGGAGAAAATATCTGGGGCCAACGTCCTGACTTTC
CASSGRDREKISGANVLTF
>.|.|TRBV5-1|TRBJ2-1
TGCGCCAGCAGCCCGCGTATCAGGGATTTCGACAATGAGCAGTTCTTC
CASSPRIRDFDNEQFF
>once|.|TRBV5-4|TRBJ1-2
TGTGCCAGCAGCTTTGAGGTCCCGAACCTCTATGGCTACACCTTC
CASSFEVPNLYGYTF
>.|.|TRBV5-1|TRBJ2-1
TGCGCCAGCAGCTTGGAAGGGAGTGTTAAGCAGTTCTTC
CASSLEGSVKQFF
>.|TRBD1|TRBV5-1|TRBJ1-2
TGCGCCAGCAGCTTCACAGGGGGCGCTCAATATGGCTACACCTTC
CASSFTGGAQYGYTF
>few|TRBD1|TRBV5-4|TRBJ2-2
TGTGCCAGCAGCCATCGACAGGGGGCTGGCGCCGGGGAGCTGTTTTTT
CASSHRQGAGAGELFF
>.|.|TRBV7-2|TRBJ1-6
TGTGCCAGCAGCATGGGGACATTCGGCGTTTCACCCCTCCACTTT
CASSMGTFGVSPLHF
>.|TRBD2|TRBV5-1|TRBJ2-3
TGCGCCAGCAGCCCACGTTTGGTGGCAGCGGGAGGCACAGATACGCAGTATTTT
CASSPRLVAAGGTDTQYF
>.|TRBD2|TRBV19|TRBJ2-7
TGTGCCAGTAGCCCATCTTTGCGCCGGGGGGAAGAGCAGTACTTC
CASSPSLRRGEEQYF
>.|.|TRBV3-1/TRBV3-2|TRBJ1-5
TGTGCCAGCAGCCAAGAGGGCAGGGGTCGGGGTCAGCCCCAGCATTTT
CASSQEGRGRGQPQHF
>.|.|TRBV5-6|TRBJ2-7
TGTGCCAGCAGCTTGGTCTCGGGGGTCGAGCAGTACTTC
CASSLVSGVEQYF
>.|.|TRBV19|TRBJ1-5
TGTGCCAGTAGTATAGATCAGGGTCCCCAGCATTTT
CASSIDQGPQHF
>.|TRBD2|TRBV27|TRBJ2-7
TGTGCCAGCAGAAAAGCGGGAAATTTGTACGAGCAGTACTTC
CASRKAGNLYEQYF
>.|.|TRBV7-9|TRBJ1-6
TGTGCCAGCAGCCCCACGGGGGACTTGAATTCACCCCTCCACTTT
CASSPTGDLNSPLHF
>once|TRBD1|TRBV7-9|TRBJ2-7
TGTGCCAGCAGCCAGGACAGGGGGACCTACGAGCAGTACTTC
CASSQDRGTYEQYF
>.|.|TRBV4-1|TRBJ1-1
TGCGCCAGCAGCCACTCACAGGGCTACACTGAAGCTTTCTTT
CASSHSQGYTEAFF
>.|TRBD2|TRBV24-1|TRBJ2-2
TGTGCCACCCCGGCGGAGCGGGAGAACACCGGGGAGCTGTTTTTT
CATPAERENTGELFF
>.|.|TRBV7-8|TRBJ2-1
TGTGCCAGCAGCCCTTGGCAGGGACAATCCTACAATGAGCAGTTCTTC
CASSPWQGQSYNEQFF
>.|.|TRBV15|TRBJ2-1
TGTGCCACCAGTATCAGCGGGTATGACAATGAGCAGTTCTTC
CATSISGYDNEQFF
>once|.|TRBV5-1|TRBJ1-5
TGCGCCAGCAGCCCGTATAGCAATCAGCCCCAGCATTTT
CASSPYSNQPQHF
>once|TRBD1|TRBV27|TRBJ1-5
TGTGCCAGCAGTCCCCAGGGGGCCCGAGGTCAGCCCCAGCATTTT
CASSPQGARGQPQHF
>.|TRBD1|TRBV3-1/TRBV3-2|TRBJ1-1
TGTGCCAGCAGCGCGGGACAGGGTATGGTAGGGTACACTGAAGCTTTCTTT
CASSAGQGMVGYTEAFF
>.|.|TRBV28|TRBJ2-1
TGTGCCAGCAGTTTAACGGCCGGAGTGCGGATGTACAATGAGCAGTTCTTC
CASSLTAGVRMYNEQFF
>.|.|TRBV6-2/TRBV6-3|TRBJ1-1
TGTGCCAGCAGTTACTTCTACGGGGGGAACACTGAAGCTTTCTTT
CASSYFYGGNTEAFF
>once|.|TRBV6-2/TRBV6-3|TRBJ1-5
TGTGCCAGCAGTTACTACAGGGAAAATCAGCCCCAGCATTTT
CASSYYRENQPQHF
>.|.|TRBV7-2|TRBJ1-2
TGTGCCAGCAGCTTAATGGACATGGCGGCTGGCTACACCTTC
CASSLMDMAAGYTF
>.|TRBD1|TRBV19|TRBJ1-5
TGTGCCAGTAAGGTCACAGGGGGAAAGCAGCCCCAGCATTTT
CASKVTGGKQPQHF